The clone carrying this T cell receptor beta chain was observed a single time. Its antigen is still unknown. These data originate in a study of a mutant IDH1 vaccine in newly diagnosed glioma. For the study at large: In some groups vaccination began 4-6 weeks post-radiotherapy; others received it with temozolomide.

The assay was immunoSEQ multiplex PCR, and TCRdb's table has in-frame clones only and misses some. The table shows approximately 28,000 clones, with roughly 85% occurring only once. Noted time point: week 35, safety follow-up. Alongside topical imiquimod, each dose of vaccine comprised 300 ug of mutant IDH1 20-mer peptide. The ends lost 8 bases at V and 3 bases at J; junction bases unmatched: 4. Per germline, CDR1 ENHRY and CDR2 SYGVKD. The CDR3 spans 13 residues. The chain uses TRBV10-3 and TRBJ1-5, with TRBD1 identical over 7 bases. The source is a man aged 25 to 40 with glioma. The sequencing used PBMCs, collected from a glioma patient whose treatment included an IDH1 peptide vaccine. The CDR3 spells CAIRGTVNQPQHF. The CDR3, as DNA: TGTGCCATCCGCGGGACAGTCAATCAGCCCCAGCATTTT.